This T cell receptor (beta chain) was observed in a study of T cell repertoires in cytomegalovirus infection. Across the study: Matching HLA type and CMV infection were both indicated by public TCR beta signatures. Study results and caveats: Cumulative frequency (of public TCR beta family members) identified carriers of CMV plus the relevant HLA.

Each CDR3 protein is one row after TCRdb ran MiXCR on the reads. The table lists about 150,000 distinct CDR3 sequences, roughly a third of them singletons. Worth noting for this clonotype: Its antigen is as yet unknown.

V was trimmed by 2 bases and J by 0 bases, leaving 14 bases between them. Germline V gene data show CDR1 as SGHTA and CDR2 as FQGNSA. There are 17 residues in the CDR3. This specimen consisted of CD8+ T cells from cultured PBMCs, obtained from culture after CMV antigen stimulation. The sequence derives from a human donor in good health (CMV status not recorded). Some clones in this sample may be carry-over from other donors' samples. The rearrangement links TRBV7-2 to TRBJ2-1; tentatively, D is TRBD1 (5 bases). Written as DNA, the CDR3 is TGTGCCAGCAGCTTAAAGGTGGGGCCGAGCTCCTACAATGAGCAGTTCTTC. It translates to CASSLKVGPSSYNEQFF.